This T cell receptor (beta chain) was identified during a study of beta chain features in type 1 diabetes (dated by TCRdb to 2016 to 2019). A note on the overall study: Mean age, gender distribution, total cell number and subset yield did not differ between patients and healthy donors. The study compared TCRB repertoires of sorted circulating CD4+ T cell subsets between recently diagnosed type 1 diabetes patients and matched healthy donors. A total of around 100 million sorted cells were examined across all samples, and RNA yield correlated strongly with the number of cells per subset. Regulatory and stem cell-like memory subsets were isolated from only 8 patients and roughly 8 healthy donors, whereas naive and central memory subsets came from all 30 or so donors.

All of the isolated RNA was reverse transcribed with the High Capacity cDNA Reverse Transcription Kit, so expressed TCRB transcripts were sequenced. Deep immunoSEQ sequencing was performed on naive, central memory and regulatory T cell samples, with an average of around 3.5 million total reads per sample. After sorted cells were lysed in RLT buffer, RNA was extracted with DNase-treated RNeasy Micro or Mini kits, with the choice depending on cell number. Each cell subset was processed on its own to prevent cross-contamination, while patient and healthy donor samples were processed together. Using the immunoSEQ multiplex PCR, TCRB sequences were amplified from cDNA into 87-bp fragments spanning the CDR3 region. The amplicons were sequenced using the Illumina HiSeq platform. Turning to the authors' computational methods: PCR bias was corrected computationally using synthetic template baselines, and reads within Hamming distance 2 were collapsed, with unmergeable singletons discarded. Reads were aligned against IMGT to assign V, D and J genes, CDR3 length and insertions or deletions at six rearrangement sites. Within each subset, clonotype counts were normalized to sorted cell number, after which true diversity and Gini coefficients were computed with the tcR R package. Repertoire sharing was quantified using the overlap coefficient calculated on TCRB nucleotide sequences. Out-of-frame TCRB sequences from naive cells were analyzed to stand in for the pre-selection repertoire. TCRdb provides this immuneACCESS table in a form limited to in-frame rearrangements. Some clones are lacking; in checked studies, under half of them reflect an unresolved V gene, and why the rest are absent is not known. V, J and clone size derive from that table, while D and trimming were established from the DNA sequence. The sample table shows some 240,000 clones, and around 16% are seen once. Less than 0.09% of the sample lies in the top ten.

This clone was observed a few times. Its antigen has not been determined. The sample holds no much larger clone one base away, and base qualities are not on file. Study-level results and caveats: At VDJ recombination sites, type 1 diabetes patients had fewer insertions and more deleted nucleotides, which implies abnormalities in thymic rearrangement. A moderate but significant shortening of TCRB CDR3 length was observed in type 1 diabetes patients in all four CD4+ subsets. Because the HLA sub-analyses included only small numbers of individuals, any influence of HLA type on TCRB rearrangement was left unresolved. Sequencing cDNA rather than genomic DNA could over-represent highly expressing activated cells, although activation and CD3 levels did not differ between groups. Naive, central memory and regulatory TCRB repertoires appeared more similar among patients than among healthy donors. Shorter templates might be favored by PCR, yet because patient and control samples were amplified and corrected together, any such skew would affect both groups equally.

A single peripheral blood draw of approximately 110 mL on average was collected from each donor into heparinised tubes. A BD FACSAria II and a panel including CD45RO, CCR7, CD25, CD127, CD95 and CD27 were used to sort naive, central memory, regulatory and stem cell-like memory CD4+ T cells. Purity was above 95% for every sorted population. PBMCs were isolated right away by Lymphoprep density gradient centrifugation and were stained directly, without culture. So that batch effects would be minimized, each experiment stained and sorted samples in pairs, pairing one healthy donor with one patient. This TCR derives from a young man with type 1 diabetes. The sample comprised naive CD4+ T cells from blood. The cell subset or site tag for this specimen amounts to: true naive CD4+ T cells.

The CDR3 sequence is CASSPSGPTHSYNEQFF. The DNA reads as follows: TGTGCCAGCAGCCCTAGCGGTCCTACTCACTCCTACAATGAGCAGTTCTTC. The receptor chain draws on TRBV7-2 and TRBJ2-1; 7 junctional bases match TRBD2. Per the germline V gene, SGHTA is the CDR1 and FQGNSA is the CDR2. From cysteine to phenylalanine, the CDR3 is 17 amino acids long. Only the CDR3 part of the read is kept: 51 bases, read in frame from the first base. V trim: 5 bases; J trim: 0 bases; unmatched bases: 10. When the CDR3 is completed using the reference TRBV7-2 and TRBJ2-1 genes on either side, the full variable domain is GAGVSQSPSNKVTEKGKDVELRCDPISGHTALYWYRQSLGQGLEFLIYFQGNSAPDKSGLPSDRFSAERTGGSVSTLTIQRTQQEDSAVYLCASSPSGPTHSYNEQFFGPGTRLTVL.